This T cell receptor (beta chain) derives from a study of cytomegalovirus exposure and HLA in healthy donors. This clone occurred once. Profiling relied on immunoSEQ multiplex PCR, and the TCRdb table lists in-frame clones only, not all of them. The sample carries more than 300,000 clones, around 86% recorded once. CDR1 MDHEN and CDR2 SYDVKM come from the germline V gene. The CDR3 length is 13 residues. Trimming left V 4 bases short and J 0 bases short, with 5 bases between. Specimen: PBMCs. This TCR was recovered from a woman between 18 and 29 years old in good health and CMV-seronegative. V usage is TRBV28 and J usage is TRBJ2-3; no clear D. The CDR3 spells CASSWASTDTQYF. The CDR3 DNA follows: TGTGCCAGCAGTTGGGCTAGCACAGATACGCAGTATTTT.